Listed here are 14 T cell receptor beta chains from one sample, sequenced in a study of early T cells in non-severe SARS-CoV-2 infection. One entry per CDR3 protein results from TCRdb running MiXCR on the 5' RACE reads. Here the sample spans about 99,000 distinct CDR3 sequences, roughly 15% being singletons. The material sequenced was whole blood. Source of these receptors: an adult who was a healthcare worker with PCR-confirmed SARS-CoV-2 infection or an uninfected control (not recorded which).

This clonotype was counted many times. The V call is TRBV30, the J call TRBJ2-2; possible D gene TRBD2, 6 bases. V lost 3 bases and J 6 bases, leaving 8 bases between the germline ends. Germline loops: CDR1 GTSNPN, CDR2 SVGIG (reference sequence). The CDR3 runs 12 residues. The CDR3 loop is CAWRSGAGELFF. As DNA, the CDR3 is TGTGCCTGGAGATCGGGGGCCGGGGAGCTGTTTTTT.

In this sample, this clonotype turned up many times. The chain recombines TRBV12-3 or TRBV12-4 with TRBJ1-3; D ambiguous. This CDR3 is 18 amino acids long. The germline V and J ends were trimmed by 8 bases and 0 bases, with 23 bases remaining between them. CDR3 coding DNA: TGTGCCAGCGGCCCGGGGAGGCTCTCTGAACACTCTGGAAACACCATATATTTT. Residues: CASGPGRLSEHSGNTIYF.

This clonotype was seen a handful of times. This chain links TRBV14 with TRBJ2-7; D uncertain. Trimming took 6 bases from V and 0 from J, leaving 15 bases between them. CDR1 is SGHDN, CDR2 FVKESK, per germline. The CDR3 loop spans 15 amino acids. As DNA, the CDR3 is TGTGCCAGCAGGCTGACCGGGTCGCCCTCCTACGAGCAGTACTTC. This gives the protein CASRLTGSPSYEQYF. Together with reference TRBV14 and TRBJ2-7, the CDR3 gives the full variable domain: EAGVTQFPSHSVIEKGQTVTLRCDPISGHDNLYWYRRVMGKEIKFLLHFVKESKQDESGMPNNRFLAERTGGTYSTLKVQPAELEDSGVYFCASRLTGSPSYEQYFGPGTRLTVT.

The chain is built from TRBV12-3 or TRBV12-4 and TRBJ2-4, with TRBD1 matching 9 bases. The ends lost 5 bases at V and 2 bases at J; junction bases unmatched: 10. This CDR3 spans 17 amino acids. The chain's CDR3 is CASSRATGTGSKNIQYF. CDR3 sequence (DNA): TGTGCCAGCAGTAGAGCTACCGGGACAGGGTCCAAAAACATTCAGTACTTC.

Of note for this clonotype: Without the conserved terminal phenylalanine or tryptophan, this CDR3 likely stems from a read error. The V call is TRBV30, the J call TRBJ2-5, with 9 nucleotides matching TRBD2. The CDR3 covers 14 residues. The germline CDR1 and CDR2 sequences are GTSNPN and SVGIG (reference sequence). V trimming: 0 bases; J trimming: 2 bases; junction bases outside the gene matches: 1. The CDR3 DNA is TGTGCCTGGAGTGTAGCGGGGGGACAAGAGACCCAGTACTCC. This codes for CAWSVAGGQETQYS.

V usage is TRBV6-2 or TRBV6-3 and J usage is TRBJ2-3; D perhaps matches TRBD2 (5 bases). V shed 2 bases and J shed 7 bases, with 13 bases lying between them. This CDR3 has 14 amino acids. Germline CDR1 reads MNHEY; CDR2 reads SVGEGT. The CDR3 DNA sequence: TGTGCCAGCAGTTACGCACTAGTTCGGAATACGCAGTATTTT. It specifies CASSYALVRNTQYF.

The chain links TRBV29-1 to TRBJ1-2; the D is unclear. Per the germline V gene, CDR1 is SQVTM and CDR2 is ANQGSEA. This CDR3 contains 15 residues. Trimming shortened V by 0 bases and J by 4 bases, and 15 bases separated the two germline ends. The CDR3 here is CSVEESRTATYGYTF. The CDR3 nucleotides are TGCAGCGTTGAAGAAAGCAGGACCGCTACCTATGGCTACACCTTC.

The CDR3 sequence is CASSVSPGYEQYF. CDR3 in DNA: TGTGCCAGCTCCGTGAGTCCCGGCTACGAGCAGTACTTC. The gene calls are TRBV12-3 or TRBV12-4 and TRBJ2-7; D is undetermined. V was clipped by 8 bases and J by 3 bases, with 14 bases between them. The CDR3 is made up of 13 amino acids.

The chain recombines TRBV12-3 or TRBV12-4 with TRBJ2-1; TRBD1 might be the D (6 bases). Trimming left V 6 bases short and J 3 bases short, with 12 bases between. This CDR3 has 14 residues. CDR3 residues: CASSESRGYNEQFF. The CDR3, as DNA: TGTGCCAGCAGCGAATCCAGGGGCTACAATGAGCAGTTCTTC.

This clonotype was observed a few times. The chain has TRBV4-3 and TRBJ2-7; 10 nucleotides align to TRBD2. Trimming removed 3 bases from V and 3 bases from J; junction bases left unmatched: 11. The germline gives CDR1 LGHNA, CDR2 YSLEER. The CDR3 covers 17 residues. The CDR3 loop reads CASSQQLSSGRIYEQYF. The CDR3 coding sequence is TGCGCCAGCAGCCAGCAACTTTCTAGCGGGAGAATCTACGAGCAGTACTTC.

This chain links TRBV5-4 with TRBJ1-3; no firm D call. V was cut by 4 bases and J by 0 bases, with 14 bases left in between. CDR1 and CDR2 (germline): SGHNT, YYREEE (reference sequence). The CDR3 extends over 16 amino acids. CDR3 sequence (DNA): TGTGCCAGCAGCCCCGGAGGACGATTCTCTGGAAACACCATATATTTT. This sequence encodes CASSPGGRFSGNTIYF.

This rearrangement joins TRBV20-1 to TRBJ2-7, with D possibly being TRBD1 (7 bases). Germline V gene lookup returns CDR1 DFQATT and CDR2 SNEGSKA (reference sequence). The V gene lost 3 bases and the J gene lost 4 bases, with 13 bases spanning the gap. CDR3 length: 13 residues. The CDR3, as DNA: TGCAGTGCTAGGCGGGACAGAGGTTACGAGCAGTACTTC. Amino acids: CSARRDRGYEQYF.

This clonotype has more than one count but fewer than ten. The chain combines TRBV7-9 with TRBJ2-3; D unresolved. V was pared by 5 bases and J by 7 bases, with 13 bases between. The germline CDR1 and CDR2 sequences are SEHNR and FQNEAQ (reference sequence). The CDR3 runs 13 residues. The DNA for the CDR3 is TGTGCCAGCAGCCCGGCTAGGTGGCATACGCAGTATTTT. It translates to CASSPARWHTQYF.

This chain links TRBV7-2 with TRBJ1-1; 8 nucleotides match TRBD1. With V trimmed by 4 bases and J by 3 bases, 1 base remained unmatched. CDR1 is SGHTA and CDR2 is FQGNSA in the germline V gene. The CDR3 consists of 13 residues. Here the CDR3 DNA reads TGTGCCAGCAGCTCACAGGGGGACACTGAAGCTTTCTTT. Translating gives CASSSQGDTEAFF.